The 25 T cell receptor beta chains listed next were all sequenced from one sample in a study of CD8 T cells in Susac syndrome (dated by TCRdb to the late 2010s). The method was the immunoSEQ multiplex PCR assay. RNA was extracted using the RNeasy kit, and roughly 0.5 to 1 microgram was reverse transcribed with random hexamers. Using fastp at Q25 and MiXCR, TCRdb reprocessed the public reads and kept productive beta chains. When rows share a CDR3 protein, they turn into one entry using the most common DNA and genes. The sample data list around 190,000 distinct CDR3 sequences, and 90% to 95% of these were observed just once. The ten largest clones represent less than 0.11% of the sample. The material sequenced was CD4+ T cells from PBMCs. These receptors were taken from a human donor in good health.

The CDR3 coding sequence is TGTGCCTGGAGTAAGGGGTACCAAGAGACCCAGTACTTC. Translated, it gives CAWSKGYQETQYF. The rearrangement uses TRBV30 and TRBJ2-5, with TRBD1 as a possible D gene (5 bases). Deletions cut 2 bases from V and 0 bases from J, with 7 bases between. From germline, CDR1 is GTSNPN and CDR2 SVGIG (reference sequence). The CDR3 spans 13 residues.

The CDR3 bases are TGCGCCAGCAGCTTGGTAGCAGGGGAGAATTCACCCCTCCACTTT. Translating gives CASSLVAGENSPLHF. The rearrangement joins TRBV5-1 to TRBJ1-6; D is perhaps TRBD1 (6 bases). The V gene lost 0 bases and the J gene lost 7 bases, with 11 bases spanning the gap. The CDR3 runs 15 residues. Germline values: CDR1 SGHRS, CDR2 YFSETQ.

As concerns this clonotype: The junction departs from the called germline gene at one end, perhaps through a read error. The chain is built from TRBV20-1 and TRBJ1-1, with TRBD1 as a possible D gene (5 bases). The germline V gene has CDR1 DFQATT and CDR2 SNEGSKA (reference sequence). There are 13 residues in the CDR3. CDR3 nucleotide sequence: TGCAGTGCTAGCGGGGCAGCGAACGCTGAAGCTTTCTTT. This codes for CSASGAANAEAFF.

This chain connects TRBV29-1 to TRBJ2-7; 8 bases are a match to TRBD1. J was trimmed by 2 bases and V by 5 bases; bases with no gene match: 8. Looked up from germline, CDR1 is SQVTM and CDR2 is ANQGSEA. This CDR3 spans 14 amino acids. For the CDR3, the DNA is TGCAGCGTTCCTGGACAGGGCCTAACCTACGAGCAGTACTTC. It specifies CSVPGQGLTYEQYF.

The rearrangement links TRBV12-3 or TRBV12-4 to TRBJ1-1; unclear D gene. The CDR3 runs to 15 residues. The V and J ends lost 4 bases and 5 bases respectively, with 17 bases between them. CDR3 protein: CASSSLRTGGTEAFF. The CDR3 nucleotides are TGTGCCAGCAGTTCCCTTAGGACGGGCGGGACTGAAGCTTTCTTT.

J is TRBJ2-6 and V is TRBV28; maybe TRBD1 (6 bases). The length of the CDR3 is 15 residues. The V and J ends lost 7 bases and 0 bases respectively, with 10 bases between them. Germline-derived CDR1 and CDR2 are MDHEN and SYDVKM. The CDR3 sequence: CASTVGGSGANVLTF. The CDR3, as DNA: TGTGCCAGCACCGTAGGGGGCTCTGGGGCCAACGTCCTGACTTTC.

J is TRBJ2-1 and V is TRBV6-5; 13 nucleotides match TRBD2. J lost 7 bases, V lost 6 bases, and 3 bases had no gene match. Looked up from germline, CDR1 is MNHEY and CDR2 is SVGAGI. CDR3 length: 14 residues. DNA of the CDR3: TGTGCCAGCAGGGAGACTAGCGGGGGGAATGAGCAGTTCTTC. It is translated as CASRETSGGNEQFF.

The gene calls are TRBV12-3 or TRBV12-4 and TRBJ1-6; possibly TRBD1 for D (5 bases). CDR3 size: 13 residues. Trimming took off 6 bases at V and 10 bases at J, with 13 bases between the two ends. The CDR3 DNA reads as TGTGCCAGCAGCCGCCGCCGGGACTCACCCCTCCACTTT. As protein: CASSRRRDSPLHF.

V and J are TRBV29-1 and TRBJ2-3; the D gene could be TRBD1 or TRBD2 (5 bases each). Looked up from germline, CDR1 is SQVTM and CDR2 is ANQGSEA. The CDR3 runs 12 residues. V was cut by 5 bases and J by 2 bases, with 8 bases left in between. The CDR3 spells CSVSGTTDTQYF. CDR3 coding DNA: TGCAGCGTTTCCGGGACCACAGATACGCAGTATTTT.

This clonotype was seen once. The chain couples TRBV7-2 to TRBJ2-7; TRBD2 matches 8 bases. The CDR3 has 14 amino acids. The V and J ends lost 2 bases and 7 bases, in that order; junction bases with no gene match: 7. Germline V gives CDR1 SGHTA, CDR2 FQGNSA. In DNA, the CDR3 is TGTGCCAGCAGCTTACCCGGGGGGGCAGGTGAGCAGTACTTC. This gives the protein CASSLPGGAGEQYF. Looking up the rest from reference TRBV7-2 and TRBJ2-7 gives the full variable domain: GAGVSQSPSNKVTEKGKDVELRCDPISGHTALYWYRQSLGQGLEFLIYFQGNSAPDKSGLPSDRFSAERTGGSVSTLTIQRTQQEDSAVYLCASSLPGGAGEQYFGPGTRLTVT.

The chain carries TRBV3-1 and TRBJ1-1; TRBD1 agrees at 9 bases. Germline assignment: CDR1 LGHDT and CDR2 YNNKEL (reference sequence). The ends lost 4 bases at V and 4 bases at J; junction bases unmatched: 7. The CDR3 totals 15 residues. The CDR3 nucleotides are TGTGCCAGCAGCCCAGGGACAGGGAGGGCCACTGAAGCTTTCTTT. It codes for CASSPGTGRATEAFF. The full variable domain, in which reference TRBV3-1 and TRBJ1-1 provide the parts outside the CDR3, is DTAVSQTPKYLVTQMGNDKSIKCEQNLGHDTMYWYKQDSKKFLKIMFSYNNKELIINETVPNRFSPKSPDKAHLNLHINSLELGDSAVYFCASSPGTGRATEAFFGQGTRLTVV.

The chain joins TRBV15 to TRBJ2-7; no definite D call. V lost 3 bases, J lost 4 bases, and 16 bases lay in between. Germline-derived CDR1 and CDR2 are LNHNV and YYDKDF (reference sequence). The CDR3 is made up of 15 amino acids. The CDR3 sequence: CATSREDGIGYEQYF. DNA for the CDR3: TGTGCCACCAGCAGGGAAGACGGTATCGGATACGAGCAGTACTTC.

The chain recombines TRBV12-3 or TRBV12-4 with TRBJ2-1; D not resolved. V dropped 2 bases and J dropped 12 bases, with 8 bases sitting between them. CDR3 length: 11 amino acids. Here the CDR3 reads CASSLWVRQFF. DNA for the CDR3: TGTGCCAGCAGTTTATGGGTTCGGCAGTTCTTC.

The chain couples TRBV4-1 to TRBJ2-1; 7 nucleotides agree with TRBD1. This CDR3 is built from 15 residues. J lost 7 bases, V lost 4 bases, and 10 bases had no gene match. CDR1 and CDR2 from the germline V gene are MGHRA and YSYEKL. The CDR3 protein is CASSRPGTARNEQFF. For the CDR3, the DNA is TGCGCCAGCAGCCGGCCTGGGACAGCAAGGAATGAGCAGTTCTTC.

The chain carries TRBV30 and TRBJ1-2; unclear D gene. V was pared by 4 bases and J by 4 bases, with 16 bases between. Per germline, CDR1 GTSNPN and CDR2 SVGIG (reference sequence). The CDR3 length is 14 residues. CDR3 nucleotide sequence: TGTGCCTGGACAAGGCTACCTGAAACCTATGGCTACACCTTC. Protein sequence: CAWTRLPETYGYTF.

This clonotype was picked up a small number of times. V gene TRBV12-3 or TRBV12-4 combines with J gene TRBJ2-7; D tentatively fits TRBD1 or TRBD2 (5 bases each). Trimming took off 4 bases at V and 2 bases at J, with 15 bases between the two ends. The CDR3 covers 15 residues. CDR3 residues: CASSSRDPGPYEQYF. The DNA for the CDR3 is TGTGCCAGCAGTTCCCGGGACCCCGGTCCCTACGAGCAGTACTTC.

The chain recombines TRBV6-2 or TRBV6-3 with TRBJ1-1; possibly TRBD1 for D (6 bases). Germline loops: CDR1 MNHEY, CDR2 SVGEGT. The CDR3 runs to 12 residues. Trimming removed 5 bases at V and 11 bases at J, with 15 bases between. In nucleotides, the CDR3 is TGTGCCAGCAGTGCCGGGGGCGTACGGGCTTTCTTT. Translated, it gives CASSAGGVRAFF.

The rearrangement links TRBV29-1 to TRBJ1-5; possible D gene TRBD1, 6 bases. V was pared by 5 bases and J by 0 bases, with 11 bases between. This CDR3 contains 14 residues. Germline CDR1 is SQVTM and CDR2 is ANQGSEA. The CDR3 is CSVCLGASNQPQHF. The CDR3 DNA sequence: TGCAGCGTTTGTCTGGGGGCTAGCAATCAGCCCCAGCATTTT.

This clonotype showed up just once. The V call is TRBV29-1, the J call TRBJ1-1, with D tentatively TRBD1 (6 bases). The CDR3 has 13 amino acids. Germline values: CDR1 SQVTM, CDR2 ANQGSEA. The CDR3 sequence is CSAHLGANTEAFF. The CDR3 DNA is TGCAGTGCCCATCTGGGGGCGAACACTGAAGCTTTCTTT.

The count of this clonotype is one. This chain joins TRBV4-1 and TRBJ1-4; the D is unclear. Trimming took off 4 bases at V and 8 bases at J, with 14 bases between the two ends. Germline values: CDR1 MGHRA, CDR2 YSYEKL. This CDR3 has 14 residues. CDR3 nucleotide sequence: TGCGCCAGCAGCCCCGGGGAGGGAGGAGAAAAACTGTTTTTT. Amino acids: CASSPGEGGEKLFF.

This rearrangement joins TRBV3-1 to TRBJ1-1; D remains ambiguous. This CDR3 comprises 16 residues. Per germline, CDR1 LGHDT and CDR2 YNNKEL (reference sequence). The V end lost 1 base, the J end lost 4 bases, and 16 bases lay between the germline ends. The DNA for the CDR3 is TGTGCCAGCAGCCAAGGGGCCAGACTTCAAGGCACTGAAGCTTTCTTT. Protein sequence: CASSQGARLQGTEAFF. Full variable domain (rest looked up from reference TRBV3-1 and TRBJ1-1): DTAVSQTPKYLVTQMGNDKSIKCEQNLGHDTMYWYKQDSKKFLKIMFSYNNKELIINETVPNRFSPKSPDKAHLNLHINSLELGDSAVYFCASSQGARLQGTEAFFGQGTRLTVV.

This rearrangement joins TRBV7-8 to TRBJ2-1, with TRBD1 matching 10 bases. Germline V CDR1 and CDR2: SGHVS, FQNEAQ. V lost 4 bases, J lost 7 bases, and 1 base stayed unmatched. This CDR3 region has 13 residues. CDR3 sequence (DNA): TGTGCCAGCAGCTGGGACAGGGGTAATGAGCAGTTCTTC. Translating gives CASSWDRGNEQFF.

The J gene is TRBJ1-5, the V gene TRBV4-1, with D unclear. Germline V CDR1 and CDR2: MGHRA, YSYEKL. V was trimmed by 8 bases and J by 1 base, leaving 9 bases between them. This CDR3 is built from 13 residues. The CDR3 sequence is CASGKSSNQPQHF. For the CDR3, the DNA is TGCGCCAGCGGAAAGTCGAGCAATCAGCCCCAGCATTTT.

CDR3 nucleotide sequence: TGTGCCAGTAGTATTTTGAAGGAGCAGTTCTTC. Translation: CASSILKEQFF. The rearrangement joins TRBV19 to TRBJ2-1; D not resolved. CDR3 length: 11 amino acids. V was shortened by 3 bases and J by 10 bases, with 7 bases between the two germline ends. The germline V gene has CDR1 LNHDA and CDR2 SQIVND (reference sequence).

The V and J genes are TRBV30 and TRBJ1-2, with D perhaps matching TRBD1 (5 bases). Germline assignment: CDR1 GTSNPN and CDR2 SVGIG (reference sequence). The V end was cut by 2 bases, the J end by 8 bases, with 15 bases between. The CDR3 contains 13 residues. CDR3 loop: CAWSLNRDQGYTF. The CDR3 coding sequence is TGTGCCTGGAGTCTTAATCGGGACCAGGGCTACACCTTC.